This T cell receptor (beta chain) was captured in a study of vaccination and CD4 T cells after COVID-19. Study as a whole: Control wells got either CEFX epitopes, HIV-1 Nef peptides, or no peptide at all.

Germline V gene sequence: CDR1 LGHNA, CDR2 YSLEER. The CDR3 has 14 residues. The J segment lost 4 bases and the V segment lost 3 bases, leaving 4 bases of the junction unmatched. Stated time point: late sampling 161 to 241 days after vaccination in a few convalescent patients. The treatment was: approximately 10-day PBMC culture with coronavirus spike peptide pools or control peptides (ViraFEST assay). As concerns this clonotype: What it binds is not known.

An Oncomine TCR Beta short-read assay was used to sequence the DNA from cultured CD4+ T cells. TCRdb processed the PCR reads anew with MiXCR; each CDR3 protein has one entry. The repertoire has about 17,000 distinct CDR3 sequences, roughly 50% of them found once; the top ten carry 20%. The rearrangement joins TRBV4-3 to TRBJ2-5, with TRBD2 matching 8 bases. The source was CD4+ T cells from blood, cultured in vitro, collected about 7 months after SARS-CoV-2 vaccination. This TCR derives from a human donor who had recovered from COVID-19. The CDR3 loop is CASSHGLAGETQYF. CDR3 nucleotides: TGCGCCAGCAGCCATGGACTAGCCGGAGAGACCCAGTACTTC.